This T cell receptor (beta chain) was identified in a study of blood T cell repertoires in COVID-19. On the study more broadly: In each case, the material was cDNA or gDNA derived from T cells, B-cell-depleted T cells, or PBMCs.

Germline CDR1 is SSHAT and CDR2 is FNYEAQ (reference sequence). The CDR3 spans 15 residues. Here immunoSEQ multiplex PCR was the method, and the copy in TCRdb shows in-frame clones only, minus some. The sample lists around 200,000 clones; 70% to 85% were seen once. In this sample, this clone turned up once. At one end, the junction sequence differs from germline, possibly due to a read error. Assignment of participants to cohorts was predicated upon participant-reported clinical history. Donors in Cohort 3 who had recovered were those with two negative PCRs, healthcare professional clearance, or resolution of their symptoms.

The specimen sequenced was PBMCs or T cells enriched from blood (not recorded which). The rearrangement links TRBV7-7 to TRBJ1-3; TRBD1 matches at 8 bases. The sequence came from a woman in her 30s who had recovered from COVID-19. CDR3 DNA: TGTGCTAGCAGTACCGACAGGGGCTCTGGAAACACCATATATTTT. Protein sequence: CASSTDRGSGNTIYF.